Each of the 7 T cell receptor beta chains below was sequenced from the same sample in a study of OX40 agonist ivuxolimab in advanced cancers. The assay was immunoSEQ multiplex PCR, and TCRdb's table has in-frame clones only and misses some. The top ten hold under 15% of the sample, which has about 52,000 clones, approximately 88% seen once. This specimen was CD4+ or CD8+ T cells sorted from blood, taken in a trial of the OX40 agonist ivuxolimab. These receptors all stem from an adult with an advanced solid tumor such as melanoma, head and neck, liver or kidney cancer.

This chain connects TRBV18 to TRBJ2-3, with TRBD2 matching 8 bases. Trimming removed 2 bases from V and 4 bases from J; junction bases left unmatched: 8. CDR3 length equals 16 residues. Per the germline V gene, CDR1 is KGHSH and CDR2 is LQKENI. The CDR3 here is CASSPGAPGGSDTQYF. CDR3 coding DNA: TGTGCCAGCTCACCAGGGGCCCCGGGAGGGTCAGATACGCAGTATTTT.

This chain connects TRBV7-9 to TRBJ2-1, with D possibly TRBD1 on 5 matching bases. This CDR3 region has 17 residues. Trimming pared 5 bases from V and 0 bases from J, leaving 17 bases between. CDR1 SEHNR and CDR2 FQNEAQ come from the germline V gene (reference sequence). This CDR3 is CASSPDGLDSSYNEQFF. In DNA, the CDR3 is TGTGCCAGCAGCCCTGATGGCCTAGACAGCTCCTACAATGAGCAGTTCTTC.

The rearrangement joins TRBV5-1 to TRBJ1-1; D gene unclear. Germline CDR1 is SGHRS and CDR2 is YFSETQ. This CDR3 region has 14 residues. Trimming took off 4 bases at V and 4 bases at J, with 14 bases between the two ends. The CDR3 coding sequence is TGCGCCAGCAGCCTCGGGGTTCGGGCCACTGAAGCTTTCTTT. Translated, it gives CASSLGVRATEAFF.

V is TRBV7-2 and J is TRBJ1-5; D gene unclear. CDR1 is SGHTA and CDR2 is FQGNSA in the germline V gene. The length of the CDR3 is 13 residues. V was trimmed by 5 bases and J by 4 bases, leaving 9 bases between them. In DNA, the CDR3 is TGTGCCAGCAGCGGGTCGACTAATCAGCCCCAGCATTTT. It encodes CASSGSTNQPQHF.

The genes are TRBV2 and TRBJ2-3, with D maybe TRBD1 (5 bases). This CDR3 contains 14 residues. Trimming stripped 3 bases from V and 1 base from J, with 8 bases between. The V gene's germline CDR1 is SNHLY and CDR2 FYNNEI. This CDR3 is CASSDRAGTDTQYF. As DNA, the CDR3 is TGTGCCAGCAGTGACAGGGCAGGCACAGATACGCAGTATTTT.

This chain connects TRBV19 to TRBJ2-1; TRBD2 might be the D (6 bases). The CDR3 consists of 12 residues. Germline V gene data show CDR1 as LNHDA and CDR2 as SQIVND (reference sequence). V lost 7 bases and J lost 6, with 10 bases in between. The CDR3 here is CASNRGGNEQFF. The DNA for the CDR3 is TGTGCCAGTAATCGGGGAGGCAATGAGCAGTTCTTC.

The chain carries TRBV5-4 and TRBJ2-1, with 14 bases that match TRBD2. Germline V gene data show CDR1 as SGHNT and CDR2 as YYREEE (reference sequence). The V gene end was trimmed by 5 bases and the J gene end by 9 bases; junction bases not matched to a gene: 7. This CDR3 contains 15 residues. The CDR3 nucleotides read TGTGCCAGCAGTACCGGGACTAGCGGGGGAGGTGAGCAGTTCTTC. Translating it yields CASSTGTSGGGEQFF.